This TCR beta chain was retrieved from a study of shared clonotypes between healthy human individuals. Study-wide context: The people who gave samples were a couple of women and a few men aged 18 to 49. Per donor, three plates held CD4 naive cells, three held CD4 memory, two held CD8 naive and one held CD8 memory. Study results and caveats: Limited genetic and exposure-history diversity came from having few donors.

Germline V gene lookup returns CDR1 SGHVS and CDR2 FQNEAQ. This CDR3 has 12 residues. Trimming removed 3 bases from V and 9 bases from J, with 9 bases in between. A remark on this clone: Its antigen is currently unknown.

The protocol was immunoSEQ multiplex PCR, while the TCRdb copy is restricted to in-frame clones and leaves out a portion. The sample records some 1,400,000 clones, roughly 95% being singletons. V usage is TRBV7-8 and J usage is TRBJ2-1; D not resolved. The sequence derives from a man aged 25 to 40 in good health. Material: naive CD4+ T cells sorted from blood. Stated subset: CD45RA+ positively selected. CDR3 bases: TGTGCCAGCAGCTTGATCTTGACTGAGCAGTTCTTC. It encodes CASSLILTEQFF. The full variable domain, its missing parts supplied by reference TRBV7-8 and TRBJ2-1, is GAGVSQSPRYKVAKRGQDVALRCDPISGHVSLFWYQQALGQGPEFLTYFQNEAQLDKSGLPSDRFFAERPEGSVSTLKIQRTQQEDSAVYLCASSLILTEQFFGPGTRLTVL.